The 26 T cell receptor beta chains below all came from one sample that was sequenced in a study of tumor-infiltrating lymphocytes in primary liver carcinoma. Germline DNA was also extracted, and blood RNA derived from unsorted whole blood. Priming with a constant-region primer yielded TCR beta cDNA from 450 to 550 ng total RNA. Each TCR beta library was derived from three nested multiplex PCR rounds that employed slightly modified ARM-PCR. With TRBV1-TRBV30 forward primers and a C-beta reverse primer, the first two PCR rounds were run for around 10 cycles each. TCRdb called the multiplex PCR reads again in MiXCR, with one record for every CDR3 protein. The profile shows hundreds of thousands of distinct CDR3 sequences, around 50% of them singletons. Material for sequencing was peripheral blood. All receptors come from a woman younger than 45 with primary liver carcinoma and hepatitis B virus infection.

This clonotype was seen a few times. The rearrangement joins TRBV28 to TRBJ1-1; no firm D call. V lost 6 bases, J lost 6 bases, and 14 bases lay in between. Germline values: CDR1 MDHEN, CDR2 SYDVKM. This CDR3 comprises 13 residues. The CDR3 DNA reads TGTGCCAGCAGGCCCGCGAAACCGGCTGAAGCTTTCTTT. This gives the protein CASRPAKPAEAFF.

The gene calls are TRBV28 and TRBJ2-7, with TRBD2 as a possible D gene (6 bases). Looked up from germline, CDR1 is MDHEN and CDR2 is SYDVKM. CDR3 length: 13 residues. V gave up 2 bases and J gave up 5 bases, with 10 bases separating them. This CDR3 is CASSLRRAHEQYF. In DNA form, the CDR3 reads TGTGCCAGCAGTTTAAGGAGGGCACACGAGCAGTACTTC.

Points on this clonotype: A read error may explain this, as a much larger clone is one base away. The chain links TRBV29-1 to TRBJ2-3; D is uncertain. CDR3 length: 14 amino acids. Per germline, CDR1 SQVTM and CDR2 ANQGSEA. This chain's CDR3 is CSVEGGLHTDMQYF. For the CDR3, the DNA is TGCAGCGTTGAAGGGGGTCTCCACACAGATATGCAGTATTTT.

Written as DNA, the CDR3 is TGTGCCTGGAGTGTACAGGGAACCCACGAGCAGTACTTC. It codes for CAWSVQGTHEQYF. V usage is TRBV30 and J usage is TRBJ2-7; perhaps TRBD1 as D (6 bases). V was shortened by 0 bases and J by 5 bases, with 11 bases between the two germline ends. The CDR3 has 13 residues. Germline V CDR1 and CDR2: GTSNPN, SVGIG (reference sequence).

The chain recombines TRBV28 with TRBJ1-1; D is undetermined. The CDR3 length is 11 residues. Trimming left V 5 bases short and J 8 bases short, with 9 bases between. The germline V gene encodes CDR1 MDHEN and CDR2 SYDVKM. As DNA, the CDR3 is TGTGCCAGCAGTCTCAGTTTCGAAGCTTTCTTT. This sequence encodes CASSLSFEAFF.

V usage is TRBV6-5 and J usage is TRBJ2-1, with 11 bases identical to TRBD2. This CDR3 spans 15 amino acids. Trimming took 6 bases from V and 8 from J; bases not matched to a gene: 9. CDR1 is MNHEY and CDR2 is SVGAGI in the germline V gene. CDR3 in DNA: TGTGCCAGCAGCTCTAGCGGGAGGAAAGGGGATGAGCAGTTCTTC. It specifies CASSSSGRKGDEQFF.

This clonotype was observed a handful of times. The V and J genes are TRBV6-2 or TRBV6-3 and TRBJ1-5; TRBD2 is a possible D gene (7 bases). With the DNA end fitting TRBJ2-3 better, the J assignment may be wrong. Germline V gene data show CDR1 as MNHEY and CDR2 as SVGEGT. This CDR3 has 19 amino acids. This CDR3 reads CASSIDRSRGGLSNQPQYF. In nucleotides, the CDR3 is TGTGCCAGCAGTATCGACAGGAGTCGGGGAGGGTTGAGCAATCAGCCCCAGTATTTT.

Many counts were recorded for this clonotype. The chain employs TRBV4-1 and TRBJ1-1; no reliable D call. V lost 6 bases and J lost 5, with 16 bases in between. The CDR3 consists of 14 residues. Germline-derived CDR1 and CDR2 are MGHRA and YSYEKL. As DNA, the CDR3 is TGCGCCAGCAGGAAAGCCCGGACGGGAACTGAAGCTTTCTTT. This sequence encodes CASRKARTGTEAFF.

With regard to this clonotype: A much bigger clone sits one base away, suggesting this may be a read error. This rearrangement joins TRBV4-2 to TRBJ2-1, with TRBD2 matching 7 bases. The CDR3 runs 17 residues. Germline V gene data show CDR1 as LGHNA and CDR2 as YNFKEQ. The J segment lost 7 bases and the V segment lost 1 base, leaving 13 bases of the junction unmatched. The CDR3 coding sequence is TGTGCCAGCAGCCAAGCTTCCGGGACTAACGGGGAAAATGAGCAGTTCTTC. Translating gives CASSQASGTNGENEQFF.

Points on this clonotype: An end of the junction does not agree with germline; a read error may underlie this. The CDR3 sequence: CANSYRSTNEKLFF. The DNA for the CDR3 is TGTGCCAACAGTTACAGGTCAACTAATGAAAAACTGTTTTTT. The J gene is TRBJ1-4, the V gene TRBV12-3 or TRBV12-4; tentative D call: TRBD1 (5 bases). The CDR3 spans 14 residues.

This clonotype appeared a few times. The chain couples TRBV6-1 to TRBJ2-1; D could derive from TRBD1 or TRBD2 (5 bases each). V was clipped by 7 bases and J by 0 bases, with 10 bases between them. The length of the CDR3 is 14 residues. Germline V gene sequence: CDR1 MNHNS, CDR2 SASEGT. The CDR3 here is CASKSGSSYNEQFF. CDR3 sequence (DNA): TGTGCCAGCAAGTCAGGGAGCTCCTACAATGAGCAGTTCTTC.

This clonotype has only a few counts. J is TRBJ2-1 and V is TRBV28; TRBD2 matches 9 bases. CDR3 size: 16 residues. The germline V gene encodes CDR1 MDHEN and CDR2 SYDVKM. J lost 7 bases, V lost 4 bases, and 11 bases had no gene match. CDR3 sequence reads: CASSSRGSGSWNEQFF. The DNA of the CDR3 is TGTGCCAGCAGTTCCCGGGGTAGCGGGAGTTGGAATGAGCAGTTCTTC.

This clonotype came up a few times. V gene TRBV24-1 combines with J gene TRBJ2-1; no clear D gene. Germline V gene lookup returns CDR1 KGHDR and CDR2 SFDVKD. The CDR3 consists of 11 residues. With 5 bases removed from V and 8 bases from J, the gap between germline ends came to 6 bases. In nucleotides, the CDR3 is TGTGCCACCAGTGGATATGATGAGCAGTTCTTC. Translated: CATSGYDEQFF.

This clonotype was seen only a few times. The chain recombines TRBV6-5 with TRBJ2-7; no clear D. Trimming stripped 2 bases from V and 3 bases from J, with 20 bases between. Germline CDR1 reads MNHEY; CDR2 reads SVGAGI. The CDR3 runs to 17 residues. The CDR3 nucleotides are TGTGCCAGCAGTTACCGTAACGATGGGGTAGGGCACTACGAGCAGTACTTC. Its translation is CASSYRNDGVGHYEQYF.

CDR3 sequence reads: CASTYGQGVYEQYF. DNA for the CDR3: TGTGCCAGCACTTATGGACAGGGTGTCTACGAGCAGTACTTC. This chain links TRBV6-2 or TRBV6-3 with TRBJ2-7; 8 bases are a match to TRBD1. CDR3 size: 14 residues. Germline CDR1 MNHEY, CDR2 SVGEGT. J was trimmed by 3 bases and V by 7 bases; bases with no gene match: 8.

A word on this clonotype: With a much larger clone just one base away, this may be a read error. The rearrangement joins TRBV14 to TRBJ2-7, with TRBD1 as a possible D gene (6 bases). The CDR3 has 15 amino acids. Trimming took off 4 bases at V and 7 bases at J, with 20 bases between the two ends. Looked up from germline, CDR1 is SGHDN and CDR2 is FVKESK. CDR3 DNA: TGTGCCAGCAGCCCATATCGATGGGGGCTGGAAGAGCAGTACTTC. This sequence encodes CASSPYRWGLEEQYF. The full variable domain, rest sourced from reference TRBV14 and TRBJ2-7, is EAGVTQFPSHSVIEKGQTVTLRCDPISGHDNLYWYRRVMGKEIKFLLHFVKESKQDESGMPNNRFLAERTGGTYSTLKVQPAELEDSGVYFCASSPYRWGLEEQYFGPGTRLTVT.

In regard to this clonotype: A read error may produce the germline difference seen at one junction end. CDR3 sequence: CASSHGGGRTEASF. The CDR3 DNA follows: TGCGCCAGCAGCCACGGAGGGGGAAGGACTGAAGCTTCCTTT. The chain links TRBV4-1 to TRBJ1-1, with a tentative D call TRBD1 (6 bases). CDR1 is MGHRA and CDR2 is YSYEKL in the germline V gene. The CDR3 sequence is 14 residues long.

V gene TRBV30 combines with J gene TRBJ1-4; no reliable D call. In germline, CDR1 is GTSNPN, CDR2 SVGIG (reference sequence). Trimming removed 5 bases from V and 4 bases from J, with 11 bases in between. The CDR3 runs to 13 residues. CDR3 in DNA: TGTGCCTGGGGGAGAACGAGTAATGAAAAACTGTTTTTT. Translation gives CAWGRTSNEKLFF. The variable domain in full, completed from reference TRBV30 and TRBJ1-4, reads SQTIHQWPATLVQPVGSPLSLECTVEGTSNPNLYWYRQAAGRGLQLLFYSVGIGQISSEVPQNLSASRPQDRQFILSSKKLLLSDSGFYLCAWGRTSNEKLFFGSGTQLSVL.

Remarks on this clonotype: In this CDR3 the conserved last residue, phenylalanine or tryptophan, is missing, so a read error is likely. This chain joins TRBV11-2 and TRBJ2-1; weak D call: TRBD2 (5 bases). Trimming shortened V by 2 bases and J by 9 bases, and 17 bases separated the two germline ends. This CDR3 has 15 amino acids. Germline lookup yields CDR1 SGHAT and CDR2 FQNNGV. The CDR3 DNA follows: TGTGCCAGCAGCTTACAAGCGGAAGTAGAGGGTGAGCAGTTCGTC. Protein: CASSLQAEVEGEQFV.

To note about this clonotype: Here the CDR3 omits its conserved ending phenylalanine or tryptophan, so a read error is the likely source. No DNA is shown, since the ends of the CDR3 on it are uncertain; the CDR3 is the one TCRdb lists. The rearrangement joins TRBV11-2 to TRBJ2-1; TRBD1 is taken as the D call from the table, unchecked against the DNA. The CDR3 is 13 residues long, counting both termini. Germline CDR1 is SGHAT and CDR2 is FQNNGV. The CDR3 sequence: CASNRGVQFDPFL.

Worth noting for this clonotype: Likely a read error: the CDR3 ends without its conserved phenylalanine or tryptophan. It is unclear where the CDR3 begins or ends on the DNA, so no DNA is shown, and the CDR3 is as TCRdb lists it. This rearrangement joins TRBV21-1 to TRBJ2-1; no check of the table's D call, TRBD2, against the DNA was made. TRBV21-1 is deemed a pseudogene. The CDR3 adds up to 15 amino acids, both ends counted. CDR3 sequence reads: CASSGRGRGYNEQFC.

Points on this clonotype: An end of the junction differs from the germline gene, which may be a read error. The chain carries TRBV6-6 and TRBJ1-2; TRBD1 matches at 7 bases. Per germline, CDR1 MNHNY and CDR2 SVGAGI (reference sequence). The CDR3 runs 16 residues. The CDR3 region has the DNA TGTGCCAGCAGTTACTCGTTTGGGGGACAGAACTATGGCTGCACCTTC. As protein: CASSYSFGGQNYGCTF.

As concerns this clonotype: Just one base apart from a much larger clone, this may be a read error. V usage is TRBV12-3 or TRBV12-4 and J usage is TRBJ2-1; D possibly matches TRBD1 or TRBD2 (5 bases each). The CDR3 covers 15 residues. CDR3 in amino acids: CVSSQLGEPKDEQFF. For the CDR3, the DNA is TGTGTCAGCAGTCAACTAGGGGAGCCTAAGGATGAGCAGTTCTTC.

This sequence joins TRBV7-3 and TRBJ2-3; 13 bases map to TRBD2. CDR1 SGHTA and CDR2 FQGTGA come from the germline V gene. This CDR3 has 17 residues. V trimming: 7 bases; J trimming: 2 bases; junction bases outside the gene matches: 9. CDR3 DNA: TGTGCCAGCAACGACCCGGGACTAGCGGGGAACACAGATACGCAGTATTTT. This codes for CASNDPGLAGNTDTQYF.

The rearrangement links TRBV7-8 to TRBJ1-2, with D unclear. This CDR3 is built from 13 residues. Germline CDR1 and CDR2: SGHVS and FQNEAQ. Trimming shortened V by 9 bases and J by 2 bases, and 13 bases separated the two germline ends. CDR3 amino acids: CASGVEKNYGYTF. CDR3 bases: TGTGCCAGTGGGGTCGAAAAAAACTATGGCTACACCTTC.

This clonotype has a single count. The junction does not match germline at one end; this may be a read error. The chain links TRBV12-3 or TRBV12-4 to TRBJ1-6; D not resolved. The CDR3 is 14 residues long. The CDR3 coding sequence is TGTGTCAGCAGTTTTGAGGCGGATATTTCCCCCCTCCACTTT. This gives the protein CVSSFEADISPLHF.